This TCR beta chain was documented in a study of T cells in Graves' hyperthyroidism and ophthalmopathy. In the study overall: The authors collected peripheral blood at initial diagnosis, before any treatment. Study findings and constraints: The model identified upcoming ophthalmopathy a median about six months ahead of onset.

Notes on this clonotype: Its target is not known.

In making diagnoses, clinical symptoms, serum thyroxine and TRAb, thyroid ultrasound and orbital computed tomography were all used. The source of the PBMCs was approximately 9.5 ml of fresh peripheral blood. It was RNA transcripts that yielded the amplified TCR beta CDR3 regions. The HTBI primer set drove a first-round RT-PCR of the TCR CDR3. Each CDR3 protein is one row after TCRdb ran MiXCR on the multiplex PCR reads. The profile covers 300,000 to 450,000 distinct CDR3 sequences, with roughly 14% appearing a single time and less than 20% taken by the ten largest. Germline lookup yields CDR1 DFQATT and CDR2 SNEGSKA (reference sequence). V gave up 3 bases and J gave up 4 bases, with 12 bases separating them. This CDR3 is built from 13 residues.

The chain employs TRBV20-1 and TRBJ1-2, with D tentatively TRBD1 (6 bases). Input material: blood. The clonotype comes from a young woman with Graves' ophthalmopathy. CDR3 region: CSARGHQSYGYTF. The CDR3 DNA sequence: TGCAGTGCTAGGGGACATCAAAGCTATGGCTACACCTTC.